These 18 T cell receptor beta chains share one sample of origin, sequenced in a study of blood T cell repertoires in COVID-19. Clones were sequenced by immunoSEQ multiplex PCR, and TCRdb holds only the in-frame ones, with some missing. This table holds 35,000 to 45,000 clones, about 88% found once. Sequencing was carried out using peripheral blood. The source of these receptors is a human donor in a cohort sampled during active COVID-19.

The chain has TRBV7-9 and TRBJ1-2; TRBD1 is a possible D gene (5 bases). This CDR3 has 17 amino acids. Germline CDR1 is SEHNR and CDR2 is FQNEAQ (reference sequence). V was clipped by 0 bases and J by 4 bases, with 18 bases between them. The CDR3 reads CASSLAWGPGPGYGYTF. CDR3 sequence (DNA): TGTGCCAGCAGCTTAGCTTGGGGCCCAGGGCCGGGCTATGGCTACACCTTC.

The chain carries TRBV5-1 and TRBJ2-3, with D perhaps matching TRBD1 (6 bases). Germline lookup yields CDR1 SGHRS and CDR2 YFSETQ. The length of the CDR3 is 17 residues. The germline V and J ends were trimmed by 1 base and 2 bases, with 17 bases remaining between them. The CDR3 DNA sequence: TGCGCCAGCAGCTTGTTTGGGTCCAGGGGCTACACAGATACGCAGTATTTT. The encoded protein is CASSLFGSRGYTDTQYF.

The chain employs TRBV6-5 and TRBJ2-7, with 10 bases fitting TRBD1. The germline gives CDR1 MNHEY, CDR2 SVGAGI. CDR3 length equals 14 residues. V lost 4 bases to trimming and J lost 4 bases; unmatched junction nucleotides: 4. CDR3 protein: CASSSGTGEYEQYF. The CDR3 nucleotides are TGTGCCAGCAGTTCCGGGACAGGGGAGTACGAGCAGTACTTC.

The chain recombines TRBV19 with TRBJ1-5; a possible D gene is TRBD1 (5 bases). Germline CDR1 reads LNHDA; CDR2 reads SQIVND (reference sequence). This CDR3 comprises 15 residues. The germline V and J ends were trimmed by 3 bases and 0 bases, with 9 bases remaining between them. The CDR3 sequence: CASSIGDYSNQPQHF. CDR3 DNA: TGTGCCAGTAGTATTGGGGACTATAGCAATCAGCCCCAGCATTTT.

The chain uses TRBV9 and TRBJ2-7, with D perhaps matching TRBD1 (6 bases). CDR1 SGDLS and CDR2 YYNGEE come from the germline V gene. The CDR3 sequence is 14 residues long. V was shortened by 1 base and J by 2 bases, with 10 bases between the two germline ends. CDR3 nucleotide sequence: TGTGCCAGCAGCGTACAGGGACACACCTACGAGCAGTACTTC. Protein sequence: CASSVQGHTYEQYF.

This clone showed up just once. This chain connects TRBV5-1 to TRBJ1-3; D possibly corresponds to TRBD1 (5 bases). The V and J ends lost 0 bases and 8 bases respectively, with 12 bases between them. Germline CDR1 is SGHRS and CDR2 is YFSETQ. The CDR3 runs 14 residues. CDR3 amino acids: CASSLEGPRDTIYF. As DNA, the CDR3 is TGCGCCAGCAGCTTGGAGGGGCCTCGGGACACCATATATTTT.

This clone was picked up one time. The J gene is TRBJ1-5, the V gene TRBV16, with D perhaps matching TRBD1 (6 bases). Germline CDR1 is KGHSY and CDR2 is FQNENV. Between the trimmed V and J ends, which lost 4 bases and 4 bases, there was a span of 11 bases. The CDR3 has 14 residues. This chain's CDR3 is CASSPSDRNQPQHF. The CDR3 DNA reads TGTGCCAGCAGCCCCTCGGACAGAAATCAGCCCCAGCATTTT.

The genes are TRBV2 and TRBJ2-4, with 7 bases identical to TRBD1. Germline assignment: CDR1 SNHLY and CDR2 FYNNEI. V lost 4 bases to trimming and J lost 0 bases; unmatched junction nucleotides: 9. This CDR3 comprises 17 residues. The CDR3 nucleotides are TGTGCCAGCAGTGCTCTTGCGACAGGGATAGCCAAAAACATTCAGTACTTC. Translated: CASSALATGIAKNIQYF.

Notes on this clone: One end of the junction fails to match germline, which may point to a read error. The chain combines TRBV7-7 with TRBJ2-3, with 10 bases lining up with TRBD1. The V gene's germline CDR1 is SSHAT and CDR2 FNYEAQ (reference sequence). The CDR3 sequence is 15 residues long. The CDR3 loop reads CASSLGQGGTDTQYF. CDR3 sequence (DNA): TGTGCTAGCAGCTTAGGACAGGGGGGAACAGATACGCAGTATTTT.

The genes are TRBV7-9 and TRBJ2-3; 8 nucleotides align to TRBD2. Germline trimming cut 4 bases from V and 2 bases from J; bases unmatched to any gene: 8. Germline CDR1 and CDR2: SEHNR and FQNEAQ (reference sequence). This CDR3 spans 16 amino acids. Here the CDR3 DNA reads TGTGCCAGCAGCTCCCTTAGCGGGGTCCTCACAGATACGCAGTATTTT. This encodes CASSSLSGVLTDTQYF.

The chain uses TRBV9 and TRBJ2-3, with D possibly matching TRBD2 (6 bases). The germline V gene has CDR1 SGDLS and CDR2 YYNGEE. Trimming pared 0 bases from V and 0 bases from J, leaving 8 bases between. The CDR3 has 15 amino acids. The CDR3 loop reads CASSVAGSSTDTQYF. DNA for the CDR3: TGTGCCAGCAGCGTAGCCGGGAGTAGCACAGATACGCAGTATTTT.

This chain joins TRBV11-3 and TRBJ2-7; 8 bases are a match to TRBD1. Per germline, CDR1 SGHNT and CDR2 YENEEA. J was trimmed by 0 bases and V by 5 bases; bases with no gene match: 3. This CDR3 comprises 14 residues. The CDR3 DNA reads as TGTGCCAGCAGCGCCGGACAGGGCTCCTACGAGCAGTACTTC. Amino acid sequence: CASSAGQGSYEQYF. Full variable domain (rest looked up from reference TRBV11-3 and TRBJ2-7): EAGVVQSPRYKIIEKKQPVAFWCNPISGHNTLYWYLQNLGQGPELLIRYENEEAVDDSQLPKDRFSAERLKGVDSTLKIQPAELGDSAVYLCASSAGQGSYEQYFGPGTRLTVT.

V and J are TRBV2 and TRBJ1-2; D perhaps matches TRBD1 (5 bases). Trimming removed 6 bases at V and 8 bases at J, with 13 bases between. This CDR3 is built from 12 residues. The germline gives CDR1 SNHLY, CDR2 FYNNEI. The CDR3 DNA sequence: TGTGCCAGCAGGCGCCAGGGAGGAGGCTACACCTTC. Translation: CASRRQGGGYTF.

The chain is built from TRBV27 and TRBJ2-5; 13 bases fit TRBD2. This CDR3 spans 18 amino acids. Trimming took 0 bases from V and 0 from J; bases not matched to a gene: 4. CDR1 is MNHEY, CDR2 SMNVEV, per germline (reference sequence). CDR3 in DNA: TGTGCCAGCAGTTTATCGGGACTAGCGGGGCCGTACCAAGAGACCCAGTACTTC. It yields the protein CASSLSGLAGPYQETQYF.

The V call is TRBV19, the J call TRBJ2-1, with 12 bases that match TRBD1. J was trimmed by 7 bases and V by 4 bases; bases with no gene match: 8. The germline V gene encodes CDR1 LNHDA and CDR2 SQIVND (reference sequence). CDR3 length equals 16 residues. As DNA, the CDR3 is TGTGCCAGTAGTAGCGGGACAGGGGGCGCGTTAAATGAGCAGTTCTTC. It specifies CASSSGTGGALNEQFF.

This chain connects TRBV28 to TRBJ2-7; a weak D match, TRBD1 (6 bases). Germline V gives CDR1 MDHEN, CDR2 SYDVKM. V lost 8 bases and J lost 2, with 19 bases in between. The CDR3 has 15 residues. CDR3 coding DNA: TGTGCCAGCTCTCCCCCCCGGGACACCACCTACGAGCAGTACTTC. Translated: CASSPPRDTTYEQYF.

J is TRBJ1-1 and V is TRBV10-2, with TRBD1 matching 8 bases. The CDR3 spans 17 residues. Germline V CDR1 and CDR2: WSHSY, SAAADI. Trimming cost V 6 bases and J 0 bases; bases outside gene matches: 12. CDR3 DNA sequence: TGCGCCAGCAGGGACGCAACTGGACAGGGATTGAACACTGAAGCTTTCTTT. This sequence encodes CASRDATGQGLNTEAFF.

In nucleotides, the CDR3 is TGTGCCAGCAGCTTAGATTCAGGACTAGCTTCGCGCACCGGGGAGCTGTTTTTT. It yields the protein CASSLDSGLASRTGELFF. J is TRBJ2-2 and V is TRBV11-2; the match to TRBD2 covers 8 bases. The CDR3 sequence is 18 residues long. Germline CDR1 SGHAT, CDR2 FQNNGV. The junction had 10 bases not matched to a gene; V was cut back by 0 bases and J by 4 bases. Complete variable domain (other parts from reference TRBV11-2 and TRBJ2-2): EAGVAQSPRYKIIEKRQSVAFWCNPISGHATLYWYQQILGQGPKLLIQFQNNGVVDDSQLPKDRFSAERLKGVDSTLKIQPAKLEDSAVYLCASSLDSGLASRTGELFFGEGSRLTVL.